This entry lists 15 T cell receptor beta chains sequenced from one sample in a study of PD-1 blockade in classical Hodgkin lymphoma. Measured with immunoSEQ multiplex PCR; TCRdb has only the in-frame clones, and not every one. The repertoire includes approximately 160,000 clones, 78% of them detected once, and roughly 10% sits in the top ten. Each patient's relapse followed autologous stem cell transplantation, and brentuximab vedotin exposure varied. Source: peripheral blood mononuclear cells (PBMCs), taken before the second cycle of nivolumab. These receptors originate from a human donor with classical Hodgkin lymphoma.

This chain links TRBV4-3 with TRBJ1-2, with D hard to call. Trimming cost V 1 base and J 0 bases, with 15 bases left between them. Germline assignment: CDR1 LGHNA and CDR2 YSLEER. This CDR3 contains 17 residues. CDR3 region: CASSQAPRGATNYGYTF. The CDR3 DNA sequence: TGCGCCAGCAGCCAAGCTCCCCGGGGAGCTACTAACTATGGCTACACCTTC.

The rearrangement uses TRBV4-1 and TRBJ1-3; 7 bases map to TRBD1. The ends lost 4 bases at V and 0 bases at J; junction bases unmatched: 12. Per the germline V gene, CDR1 is MGHRA and CDR2 is YSYEKL. There are 18 residues in the CDR3. CDR3 DNA sequence: TGCGCCAGCAGCCTTTTCCCCTGGGACAGCAACTCTGGAAACACCATATATTTT. As protein: CASSLFPWDSNSGNTIYF.

This clone was seen a few times. This rearrangement joins TRBV9 to TRBJ1-2, with 10 bases identical to TRBD1. The J segment lost 6 bases and the V segment lost 0 bases, leaving 5 bases of the junction unmatched. Germline-derived CDR1 and CDR2 are SGDLS and YYNGEE. There are 15 residues in the CDR3. The CDR3 nucleotides read TGTGCCAGCAGCGTAGCGGGACAGGGGTACGATGGCTACACCTTC. Its protein is CASSVAGQGYDGYTF.

The chain is built from TRBV5-5 and TRBJ2-2, with a weak D call TRBD2 (5 bases). CDR3 length equals 14 residues. The germline gives CDR1 SGHKS, CDR2 YYEKEE (reference sequence). V lost 2 bases, J lost 5 bases, and 10 bases lay in between. CDR3: CASSFSRVTGELFF. The CDR3 DNA follows: TGTGCCAGCAGCTTCTCGAGGGTGACCGGGGAGCTGTTTTTT.

This chain uses TRBV10-3 with TRBJ1-4; D may be TRBD1 (5 bases). The CDR3 contains 14 residues. Germline CDR1 ENHRY, CDR2 SYGVKD. The V end was cut by 10 bases, the J end by 5 bases, with 17 bases between. The CDR3 DNA reads TGTGCCACCCGTAAAGGGGAAACCAATGAAAAACTGTTTTTT. It is translated as CATRKGETNEKLFF.

The chain links TRBV11-3 to TRBJ2-3; D possibly uses TRBD1 or TRBD2 (5 bases each). The V end lost 1 base, the J end lost 2 bases, and 10 bases lay between the germline ends. The CDR3 has 15 amino acids. CDR1 is SGHNT and CDR2 is YENEEA in the germline V gene. The CDR3: CASSLGDRTTDTQYF. The CDR3 DNA follows: TGTGCCAGCAGCTTAGGGGACCGTACCACAGATACGCAGTATTTT. Based on the CDR3 plus reference TRBV11-3 and TRBJ2-3, the full variable domain is EAGVVQSPRYKIIEKKQPVAFWCNPISGHNTLYWYLQNLGQGPELLIRYENEEAVDDSQLPKDRFSAERLKGVDSTLKIQPAELGDSAVYLCASSLGDRTTDTQYFGPGTRLTVL.

The rearrangement links TRBV28 to TRBJ2-3, with TRBD2 matching 9 bases. This CDR3 is 16 amino acids long. The J segment lost 2 bases and the V segment lost 2 bases, leaving 5 bases of the junction unmatched. Germline V gene data show CDR1 as MDHEN and CDR2 as SYDVKM. The CDR3 protein is CASSLAASGATDTQYF. In DNA form, the CDR3 reads TGTGCCAGCAGTTTAGCGGCTAGCGGGGCCACAGATACGCAGTATTTT.

The chain uses TRBV5-3 and TRBJ2-5, with D possibly matching TRBD1 (5 bases). TRBV5-3 is noted as an ORF with a role that remains uncertain. The V gene lost 1 base and the J gene lost 1 base, with 11 bases spanning the gap. The CDR3 loop spans 15 amino acids. CDR3 sequence (DNA): TGTGCCAGAAGCTTGAGGGGCTGGTTCCAAGAGACCCAGTACTTC. Its protein is CARSLRGWFQETQYF.

V usage is TRBV6-6 and J usage is TRBJ2-7, with D tentatively TRBD2 (5 bases). Germline CDR1 and CDR2: MNHNY and SVGAGI (reference sequence). This CDR3 contains 13 residues. The V gene lost 7 bases and the J gene lost 2 bases, with 12 bases spanning the gap. The CDR3 nucleotides read TGTGCCAGCACTAGCTTACTCCCCTACGAGCAGTACTTC. Encoded protein: CASTSLLPYEQYF.

The CDR3 nucleotides read TGTGCCATCACCGAGACTAGCCCGGGGGAGCAGTACTTC. It translates to CAITETSPGEQYF. The chain carries TRBV10-3 and TRBJ2-7; 7 bases are a match to TRBD2. With V trimmed by 7 bases and J by 7 bases, 10 bases remained unmatched. CDR1 ENHRY and CDR2 SYGVKD come from the germline V gene. The CDR3 consists of 13 residues.

The rearrangement joins TRBV12-5 to TRBJ2-5, with 7 bases identical to TRBD1. Germline V CDR1 and CDR2: LGHNT, FRNRAP. The CDR3 spans 15 residues. Unmatched junction bases numbered 4, after V lost 2 bases and J lost 1 base. The CDR3 loop reads CASGLTRDSQETQYF. The CDR3 nucleotides are TGTGCTAGTGGTTTGACAAGGGACAGCCAAGAGACCCAGTACTTC.

This chain connects TRBV5-5 to TRBJ1-1, with D perhaps TRBD1 (6 bases). In germline, CDR1 is SGHKS, CDR2 YYEKEE (reference sequence). The CDR3 is 15 residues long. The germline V and J ends were trimmed by 4 bases and 0 bases, with 13 bases remaining between them. The CDR3: CASSRGQGLNTEAFF. In nucleotides, the CDR3 is TGTGCCAGCAGCCGGGGGCAGGGGCTGAACACTGAAGCTTTCTTT.

The rearrangement links TRBV6-1 to TRBJ1-3; D might be TRBD1 (6 bases). Trimming removed 7 bases at V and 9 bases at J, with 13 bases between. The CDR3 consists of 12 residues. Germline lookup yields CDR1 MNHNS and CDR2 SASEGT. The CDR3 is CASTNRRGTIYF. In nucleotides, the CDR3 is TGTGCCAGCACGAATCGCAGGGGCACCATATATTTT.

A note on this clone: A junction boundary mismatches the germline segment, possibly from a read error. The V and J genes are TRBV6-5 and TRBJ1-1, with D maybe TRBD1 (5 bases). Germline V gene data show CDR1 as MNHEY and CDR2 as SVGAGI. This CDR3 has 12 amino acids. CDR3 amino acids: CASSYSSRDLFF. CDR3 nucleotide sequence: TGTGCCAGCAGTTACTCGAGTCGGGACCTTTTTTTT.

This clone was observed a handful of times. For the CDR3, the DNA is TGTGCCAGCTCACTTACTCCCAGTTCCTACGAGCAGTACTTC. Translated: CASSLTPSSYEQYF. V is TRBV18 and J is TRBJ2-7; D gene unclear. Deletions cut 4 bases from V and 1 base from J, with 11 bases between. The CDR3 is 14 amino acids. Germline assignment: CDR1 KGHSH and CDR2 LQKENI.